Sequencing of this TCR beta chain was carried out in a study of T cell responses to AZD1222 COVID-19 vaccine. Turning to the study itself: Both about-4-week and about-12-week second-dose recipients were combined.

Study-wide results and limits: At study baseline, merely six AZD1222 recipients were seropositive.

V trimming: 6 bases; J trimming: 7 bases; junction bases outside the gene matches: 7. This CDR3 spans 14 amino acids. Germline lookup yields CDR1 MNHEY and CDR2 SVGAGI. The assay was immunoSEQ multiplex PCR, and TCRdb's table has in-frame clones only and misses some. The data show about 150,000 clones, over 65% seen once. This clone occurred once. Its antigen is currently unknown. The V and J genes are TRBV6-5 and TRBJ1-1; 11 bases agree with TRBD1. The source is an adult in good health. The sample consisted of peripheral blood, taken on day 0 of AZD1222 vaccination. For the CDR3, the DNA is TGTGCCAGCAGCCCCATGGGGACAGGGGGTGAAGCTTTCTTT. Translated, it gives CASSPMGTGGEAFF.